This T cell receptor beta chain was obtained from a study of blood T cell repertoires in COVID-19. The overall study: The samples span acute and convalescent COVID-19 from the United States, Italy and Spain. T cells, B-cell-depleted T cells, or PBMCs provided the cDNA or gDNA that served as material.

How the authors handled the data: Scientists estimated how many nucleated cells there were by amplifying reference gene primers. Libraries were prepared by immunoSEQ multiplex PCR; TCRdb keeps only in-frame clonotypes and omits some of them. V and J calls and clone size are as listed in that table; D and trimming were resolved from the DNA. The table shows around 86,000 clones, with about 83% occurring only once. This CDR3 contains 14 residues. V dropped 6 bases and J dropped 4; count of bases not matched to a gene: 8. CDR1 is MNHNY and CDR2 is SVGAGI in the germline V gene (reference sequence). The specimen sequenced was peripheral blood. The TCR comes from a woman aged 80 or over with acute or convalescent COVID-19. J is TRBJ1-2 and V is TRBV6-6, with TRBD1 identical over 7 bases. In DNA, the CDR3 is TGTGCCAGCAGATCCGACAGGGAAGGCTATGGCTACACCTTC. This codes for CASRSDREGYGYTF.